The 30 T cell receptor beta chains in this list originate from one sample, sequenced in a study of post-analysis software for immune sequencing data. The study, taken as a whole, reports: Controls showed lower frequencies than patients for several TRBV segments, and TRBV5-6, TRBV5-1 and TRBV20-1 were among these.

Incorporated into the TCR beta cDNA libraries were unique molecular identifiers, which served to reduce PCR and sequencing biases. TCRdb re-analysed the PCR reads in MiXCR, keeping a single row per CDR3 protein. Counted here are approximately 630,000 distinct CDR3 sequences, roughly three fifths occurring once; the ten biggest clones make up 11%. These receptors' antigens are unknown. Sequences were obtained from blood. The receptors were gathered from a girl aged 2 to 9 with multiple sclerosis.

This clonotype was observed a few times. V is TRBV7-2 and J is TRBJ2-7; D might be TRBD1 or TRBD2, each matching 5 bases. Between the trimmed V and J ends, which lost 5 bases and 10 bases, there was a span of 21 bases. Germline-derived CDR1 and CDR2 are SGHTA and FQGNSA. There are 14 residues in the CDR3. CDR3 protein: CASSGTGTPGAQYF. The CDR3 DNA follows: TGTGCCAGCAGCGGGACCGGGACCCCTGGGGCCCAGTACTTC.

V gene TRBV20-1 combines with J gene TRBJ1-1, with TRBD1 identical over 12 bases. Per germline, CDR1 DFQATT and CDR2 SNEGSKA (reference sequence). The CDR3 runs 14 residues. The CDR3 DNA reads TGCAGGCCGGGACAGGGGGCGGTGGACACTGAAGCTTTCTTT. This codes for CRPGQGAVDTEAFF.

On this clonotype: The germline gene is not matched at one end of the junction; a read error may be the cause. The chain combines TRBV7-9 with TRBJ2-7; 8 positions match TRBD1. With the DNA end fitting TRBJ2-5 better, the J assignment may be wrong. Germline loops: CDR1 SEHNR, CDR2 FQNEAQ (reference sequence). There are 15 residues in the CDR3. The CDR3 DNA is TGCGCCAGCAGCTTAGCACAGGGGGATTTAGAGACCCAGTACTTC. Translated: CASSLAQGDLETQYF.

This clonotype has only a few counts. The rearrangement links TRBV6-6 to TRBJ2-7; the match to TRBD2 covers 7 bases. CDR3 length: 17 amino acids. CDR1 is MNHNY, CDR2 SVGAGI, per germline (reference sequence). V dropped 4 bases and J dropped 2; count of bases not matched to a gene: 14. Written as DNA, the CDR3 is TGTGCCAGCAGTTCTGCCAGCGGGATAAAAATGACCTACGAGCAGTACTTC. This translates into CASSSASGIKMTYEQYF.

The rearrangement links TRBV14 to TRBJ2-3; D is unresolved. From germline, CDR1 is SGHDN and CDR2 FVKESK. Trimming removed 5 bases at V and 6 bases at J, with 6 bases between. This CDR3 region has 11 residues. The CDR3 reads CASSGMDTQYF. As DNA, the CDR3 is TGTGCCAGCAGCGGGATGGATACGCAGTATTTT.

The DNA of the CDR3 is TGTGCCACCGCTGGGACAGAAGAGACCCAGTACTTC. Encoded protein: CATAGTEETQYF. The chain uses TRBV24-1 and TRBJ2-5; 7 nucleotides agree with TRBD1. With V trimmed by 9 bases and J by 3 bases, 3 bases remained unmatched. This CDR3 contains 12 residues. Germline assignment: CDR1 KGHDR and CDR2 SFDVKD.

This rearrangement joins TRBV10-3 to TRBJ1-1; 8 bases are a match to TRBD1. The CDR3 consists of 17 residues. The V gene end was trimmed by 0 bases and the J gene end by 5 bases; junction bases not matched to a gene: 11. The germline V gene encodes CDR1 ENHRY and CDR2 SYGVKD. The CDR3 coding sequence is TGTGCCATCAGTGAGTCGGGCAGGGGGCGCGTAAGTACTGAAGCTTTCTTT. It codes for CAISESGRGRVSTEAFF.

This clonotype was picked up a small number of times. The chain carries TRBV6-2 or TRBV6-3 and TRBJ2-1; TRBD1 matches 7 bases. The CDR3 contains 12 residues. Germline V gene data show CDR1 as MNHEY and CDR2 as SVGEGT. The trim removed 8 bases at V and 5 bases at J, leaving 3 bases unmatched. In DNA, the CDR3 is TGTGCCAGCGAGGGACAGAACAATGAGCAGTTCTTC. Translation gives CASEGQNNEQFF.

This clonotype was seen a few times. The J gene is TRBJ2-5, the V gene TRBV4-1; 10 bases line up with TRBD2. This CDR3 comprises 15 residues. The germline gives CDR1 MGHRA, CDR2 YSYEKL. J lost 11 bases, V lost 6 bases, and 15 bases had no gene match. This CDR3 reads CASSQGLAGVGEQYF. Written as DNA, the CDR3 is TGCGCCAGCAGTCAGGGTCTAGCGGGAGTGGGGGAGCAGTACTTC.

The J gene is TRBJ2-7, the V gene TRBV5-1, with unresolved D. Trimming cost V 7 bases and J 0 bases, with 8 bases left between them. The CDR3 is made up of 12 amino acids. Germline CDR1 reads SGHRS; CDR2 reads YFSETQ. CDR3 bases: TGCGCCAGCCAAAGCGCCTCCTACGAGCAGTACTTC. Protein sequence: CASQSASYEQYF.

V usage is TRBV12-3 or TRBV12-4 and J usage is TRBJ1-1; TRBD1 aligns across 9 bases. After removal of 4 bases from V and 11 bases from J, the junction contained 8 bases not matched to a gene. The CDR3 is 13 residues long. CDR3 nucleotides: TGTGCCAGCAGTTCTGGACAGGGGAAGGAGGCTTTCTTT. Translated, it gives CASSSGQGKEAFF.

A single count supports this clonotype. V gene TRBV7-2 combines with J gene TRBJ2-5, with D perhaps TRBD1 or TRBD2 (6 bases each). The V gene lost 5 bases and the J gene lost 5 bases, with 18 bases spanning the gap. From germline, CDR1 is SGHTA and CDR2 FQGNSA. The CDR3 totals 15 residues. The CDR3 protein is CASSPSRGPAETQYF. The CDR3 DNA reads as TGTGCCAGCAGCCCATCCCGGGGGCCGGCCGAGACCCAGTACTTC.

This chain joins TRBV5-1 and TRBJ1-2; D uncertain. CDR1 SGHRS and CDR2 YFSETQ come from the germline V gene. V shed 0 bases and J shed 2 bases, with 11 bases lying between them. The CDR3 contains 15 residues. The CDR3 here is CASSLAGSSNYGYTF. DNA of the CDR3: TGCGCCAGCAGCTTGGCCGGATCCTCAAACTATGGCTACACCTTC.

V and J are TRBV28 and TRBJ2-1; D perhaps matches TRBD2 (5 bases). Trimming stripped 5 bases from V and 15 bases from J, with 26 bases between. The germline gives CDR1 MDHEN, CDR2 SYDVKM. This CDR3 contains 15 residues. In DNA form, the CDR3 reads TGTGCCAGCAGTCCCACCCTTGCTAAGGGAGTTCATGCGTTCTTC. Encoded protein: CASSPTLAKGVHAFF.

This clonotype has a handful of counts. The chain recombines TRBV29-1 with TRBJ2-3, with D unclear. Germline loops: CDR1 SQVTM, CDR2 ANQGSEA. Trimming removed 2 bases at V and 4 bases at J, with 10 bases between. The CDR3 sequence is 13 residues long. The CDR3 sequence is CSVEPLSSDTQYF. The CDR3 DNA reads TGCAGCGTTGAACCACTATCTTCAGATACGCAGTATTTT.

This chain joins TRBV29-1 and TRBJ1-2; 11 bases line up with TRBD1. J gave up 4 bases and V 6 bases, and 10 bases lay outside the gene matches. Per germline, CDR1 SQVTM and CDR2 ANQGSEA. The CDR3 covers 15 residues. The CDR3 region is CSVPGGGQGVYGYTF. The CDR3 nucleotides are TGCAGCGTCCCCGGCGGGGGACAGGGGGTCTATGGCTACACCTTC.

This clonotype appeared a few times. This chain connects TRBV4-2 to TRBJ1-4; no definite D call. Germline V CDR1 and CDR2: LGHNA, YNFKEQ. Trimming left V 2 bases short and J 0 bases short, with 10 bases between. The CDR3 has 16 amino acids. The CDR3 DNA reads as TGTGCCAGCAGCCAAAATACGGACGCAACTAATGAAAAACTGTTTTTT. This translates into CASSQNTDATNEKLFF.

This clonotype was counted a few times. The chain recombines TRBV10-3 with TRBJ2-1; D remains unclear. V lost 8 bases, J lost 8 bases, and 13 bases lay in between. Germline-derived CDR1 and CDR2 are ENHRY and SYGVKD. The CDR3 extends over 12 amino acids. The CDR3 reads CAIGDPLDEQFF. The CDR3 bases are TGTGCCATCGGCGACCCACTCGATGAGCAGTTCTTC.

J is TRBJ2-1 and V is TRBV19, with unresolved D. Germline V CDR1 and CDR2: LNHDA, SQIVND (reference sequence). CDR3 length: 13 residues. The V and J ends lost 3 bases and 10 bases respectively, with 13 bases between them. CDR3 protein: CASSIRASDEQFF. In DNA form, the CDR3 reads TGTGCCAGTAGTATTAGGGCTTCTGACGAGCAGTTCTTC.

This chain connects TRBV27 to TRBJ1-5; D gene ambiguous. V lost 5 bases and J lost 2, with 16 bases in between. This CDR3 spans 16 amino acids. CDR1 and CDR2 from the germline V gene are MNHEY and SMNVEV (reference sequence). This CDR3 is CASSMRSQRGNQPQHF. The CDR3 nucleotides read TGTGCCAGCAGTATGAGGAGCCAGAGGGGCAATCAGCCCCAGCATTTT.

The rearrangement joins TRBV4-3 to TRBJ2-3, with TRBD1 matching 7 bases. Germline CDR1 LGHNA, CDR2 YSLEER. CDR3 size: 20 residues. The V gene end was trimmed by 0 bases and the J gene end by 6 bases; junction bases not matched to a gene: 21. CDR3 residues: CASSQDSGSTRTGAVDTQYF. The DNA for the CDR3 is TGCGCCAGCAGCCAAGATTCGGGATCGACGAGAACAGGGGCAGTGGATACGCAGTATTTT.

In this sample, this clonotype turned up a few times. This chain joins TRBV12-3 or TRBV12-4 and TRBJ2-1; TRBD2 might be the D (6 bases). V was pared by 5 bases and J by 0 bases, with 14 bases between. This CDR3 contains 16 residues. CDR3 residues: CASSRDSTYSYNEQFF. CDR3 bases: TGTGCCAGCAGTCGGGACTCGACGTACTCCTACAATGAGCAGTTCTTC.

About this clonotype: A read error is possible here, since a much larger clone lies one base away. This chain uses TRBV3-1 with TRBJ2-1; 10 bases agree with TRBD1. Germline-derived CDR1 and CDR2 are LGHDT and YNNKEL (reference sequence). With V trimmed by 8 bases and J by 7 bases, 11 bases remained unmatched. The CDR3 consists of 15 residues. The CDR3: CASGLGTGDLNEQFF. DNA for the CDR3: TGTGCCAGCGGCCTGGGGACAGGGGACCTAAATGAGCAGTTCTTC.

The chain combines TRBV5-8 with TRBJ2-7; a possible D gene is TRBD2 (6 bases). The length of the CDR3 is 14 residues. Trimming took 3 bases from V and 2 from J, leaving 12 bases between them. Germline assignment: CDR1 SGHTS and CDR2 YDEGEE. DNA of the CDR3: TGTGCCAGCAGCTCCCAGCGGGTCGCCTACGAGCAGTACTTC. It specifies CASSSQRVAYEQYF.

The V gene is TRBV11-2, the J gene TRBJ2-5; 8 bases line up with TRBD1. The CDR3 has 16 residues. From germline, CDR1 is SGHAT and CDR2 FQNNGV. V trimming: 5 bases; J trimming: 0 bases; junction bases outside the gene matches: 8. The CDR3 DNA reads as TGTGCCAGCAGCCTAACGACAGGGGCGGACCAAGAGACCCAGTACTTC. This translates into CASSLTTGADQETQYF.

This chain connects TRBV10-3 to TRBJ1-2; D ambiguous. The CDR3 runs 15 residues. V was pared by 4 bases and J by 3 bases, with 15 bases between. The germline CDR1 and CDR2 sequences are ENHRY and SYGVKD. The CDR3 region is CAISVSGGLHYGYTF. Written as DNA, the CDR3 is TGTGCCATCAGTGTGTCGGGAGGGCTTCACTATGGCTACACCTTC.

This clonotype was seen more than once but under ten times. CDR3 in amino acids: CATSDSRLTNEKLFF. The CDR3 DNA sequence: TGTGCCACCAGTGACTCCAGGCTAACTAATGAAAAACTGTTTTTT. The V call is TRBV24-1, the J call TRBJ1-4, with unresolved D. Trimming left V 4 bases short and J 1 base short, with 9 bases between. Looked up from germline, CDR1 is KGHDR and CDR2 is SFDVKD. The CDR3 covers 15 residues.

The gene calls are TRBV12-3 or TRBV12-4 and TRBJ1-5, with D possibly TRBD1 on 5 matching bases. Trimming cost V 1 base and J 9 bases, with 10 bases left between them. This CDR3 is built from 13 residues. This CDR3 is CASSLGGPGPQHF. CDR3 nucleotide sequence: TGTGCCAGCAGTTTAGGGGGCCCCGGGCCCCAGCATTTT.

Comments on this clonotype: An end of the junction differs from the germline gene, which may be a read error. The chain combines TRBV5-1 with TRBJ1-1; 9 positions match TRBD1. This CDR3 spans 14 amino acids. Germline CDR1 SGHRS, CDR2 YFSETQ. DNA of the CDR3: TGCGCCAGCAGTTTGGACAGGGGCGGAGTTGAAGCTTTCTTT. It specifies CASSLDRGGVEAFF.

The V gene is TRBV6-5, the J gene TRBJ2-5, with 9 bases fitting TRBD2. The V gene end was trimmed by 7 bases and the J gene end by 3 bases; junction bases not matched to a gene: 3. This CDR3 comprises 13 residues. Germline values: CDR1 MNHEY, CDR2 SVGAGI. The CDR3 DNA reads as TGTGCCAGCATATCTAGCGGGGAAGAGACCCAGTACTTC. Amino acid sequence: CASISSGEETQYF.